This T cell receptor (beta chain) was observed in a study of cytomegalovirus exposure and HLA in healthy donors. There are 16 residues in the CDR3. This PCR relied on a set of 60 Vbeta primers and 13 Jbeta primers. Sequencing used immunoSEQ multiplex PCR; TCRdb keeps in-frame clones, though not all of them. The profile shows approximately 190,000 clones, 82% of them singletons. Sequenced: PBMCs. V and J are TRBV21-1 and TRBJ1-2. TRBV21-1 is termed a pseudogene. This receptor was obtained from a boy between 2 and 10 years old in good health and CMV-seronegative. CDR3 in DNA: TGTGCCAGCACCAATTTCCCCTCCCGCGGGGGCGATGGCTACACCTTC. Amino acid sequence: CASTNFPSRGGDGYTF.